This TCR beta chain was sequenced during a study of T cells after somatic rescue of genetic block. The J segment lost 3 bases and the V segment lost 4 bases, leaving 10 bases of the junction unmatched. There are 15 residues in the CDR3. Per the germline V gene, CDR1 is SGHNT and CDR2 is YYREEE (reference sequence). Only in-frame clones appear in the TCRdb table, and some are missing; sequencing was by immunoSEQ multiplex PCR. The repertoire includes about 67,000 clones, about 90% of them detected once, and approximately 3% sits in the top ten. The chain carries TRBV5-4 and TRBJ2-7; 7 bases agree with TRBD2. The TCR sequence derives from a man between 35 and 55 years old. Sequencing was performed on peripheral blood mononuclear cells (PBMCs). CDR3 residues: CASSPGTTSYYEQYF. CDR3 in DNA: TGTGCCAGCAGCCCGGGGACTACTTCCTACTACGAGCAGTACTTC.